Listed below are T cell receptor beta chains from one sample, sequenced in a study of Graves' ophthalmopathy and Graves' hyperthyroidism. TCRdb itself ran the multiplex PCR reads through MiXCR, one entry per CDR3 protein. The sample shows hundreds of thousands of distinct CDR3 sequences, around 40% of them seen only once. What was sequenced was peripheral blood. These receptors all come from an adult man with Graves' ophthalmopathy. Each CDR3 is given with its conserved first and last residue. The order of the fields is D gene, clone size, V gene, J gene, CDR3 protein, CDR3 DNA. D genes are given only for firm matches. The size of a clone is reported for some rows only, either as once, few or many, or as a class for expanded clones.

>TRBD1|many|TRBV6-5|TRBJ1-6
CASRTGTGFSPLHF
TGTGCCAGCAGGACCGGGACAGGGTTCTCACCCCTCCACTTT
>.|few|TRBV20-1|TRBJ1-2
CSARDNDGHYGYTF
TGCAGTGCTAGAGATAATGACGGCCACTATGGCTACACCTTC
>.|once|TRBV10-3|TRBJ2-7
CAISDRGEIYEQYF
TGTGCCATCAGTGACAGGGGAGAAATCTACGAGCAGTACTTC
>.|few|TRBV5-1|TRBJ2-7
CASSQASDRSQQYF
TGCGCCAGCAGCCAAGCGTCAGACAGGTCCCAGCAGTACTTC
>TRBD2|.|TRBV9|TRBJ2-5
CASSPTSGSRWETQYF
TGTGCCAGCAGCCCTACAAGCGGGAGTAGATGGGAGACCCAGTACTTC
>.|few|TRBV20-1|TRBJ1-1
CSGLVMNTEAFF
TGCAGTGGGTTGGTGATGAACACTGAAGCTTTCTTT
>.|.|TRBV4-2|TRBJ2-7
CASSQPGTGYEQYF
TGTGCCAGCAGCCAGCCCGGAACAGGGTACGAGCAGTACTTC
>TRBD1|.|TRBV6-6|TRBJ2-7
CASSKVYRGLPYEQYF
TGTGCCAGCAGTAAAGTGTACAGGGGGCTCCCCTACGAGCAGTACTTC
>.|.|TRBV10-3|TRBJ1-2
CAISGYGGYTF
TGTGCCATCAGCGGGTACGGAGGCTACACCTTC
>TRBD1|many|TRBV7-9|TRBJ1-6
CASSERAGGTNSPLHF
TGTGCCAGCAGCGAGCGGGCAGGGGGAACAAATTCACCCCTCCACTTT
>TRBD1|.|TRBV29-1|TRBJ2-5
CSVVTGTRGQPQYF
TGCAGCGTCGTGACAGGGACAAGGGGGCAGCCCCAGTACTTC
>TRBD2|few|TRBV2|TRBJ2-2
CASRWSSGTGELFF
TGTGCCAGCCGGTGGTCTAGCGGAACCGGGGAGCTGTTTTTT
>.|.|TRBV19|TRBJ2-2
CASRRGDGTGELFF
TGTGCCAGCAGGAGGGGGGATGGGACCGGGGAGCTGTTTTTT
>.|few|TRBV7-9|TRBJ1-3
CASSLGNAGNTIYF
TGTGCCAGCAGCTTAGGCAACGCTGGAAACACCATATATTTT
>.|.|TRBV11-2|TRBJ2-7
CASSPQAVTYEQYF
TGTGCCAGCAGCCCACAAGCGGTTACCTACGAGCAGTACTTC
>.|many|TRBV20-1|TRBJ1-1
CSASYGAFF
TGCAGTGCTAGTTATGGAGCTTTCTTT
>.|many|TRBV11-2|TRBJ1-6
CASSLKINSPLHF
TGTGCCAGCAGCTTAAAGATTAATTCACCCCTCCACTTT
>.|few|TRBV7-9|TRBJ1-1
CASSLDSGRTIEAFF
TGTGCCAGCAGCTTAGATTCGGGACGGACAATTGAAGCTTTCTTT
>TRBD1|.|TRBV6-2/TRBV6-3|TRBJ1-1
CASSYTGGYGTEAFF
TGTGCCAGCAGTTACACAGGGGGTTATGGGACTGAAGCTTTCTTT
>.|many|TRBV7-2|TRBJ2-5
CASSITGQETQYF
TGTGCCAGCAGCATTACAGGACAAGAGACCCAGTACTTC
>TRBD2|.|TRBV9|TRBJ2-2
CASSVGSGTGELFF
TGTGCCAGCAGCGTAGGTAGCGGGACCGGGGAGCTGTTTTTT
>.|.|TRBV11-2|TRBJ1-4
CASSFTATNEKLFF
TGTGCCAGCAGCTTTACTGCAACTAATGAAAAACTGTTTTTT
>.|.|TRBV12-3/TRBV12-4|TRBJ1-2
CASTRETSNYGYTF
TGTGCCAGCACCCGGGAGACATCTAACTATGGCTACACCTTC
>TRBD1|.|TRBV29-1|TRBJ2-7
CSVEDRGSSYEQCF
TGCAGCGTAGAAGACAGGGGAAGCTCCTACGAGCAGTGCTTC
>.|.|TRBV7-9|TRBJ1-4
CASSLSSTSEKLFF
TGTGCCAGCAGCTTGTCATCTACTAGTGAAAAACTGTTTTTT
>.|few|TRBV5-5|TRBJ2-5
CASSLTHRRAQYF
TGTGCCAGCAGTTTAACCCACCGAAGGGCCCAGTACTTC
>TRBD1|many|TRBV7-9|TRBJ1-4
CASSLAGQGGEKLFF
TGTGCCAGCAGCTTAGCTGGACAGGGGGGCGAAAAACTGTTTTTT
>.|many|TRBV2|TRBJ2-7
CASSDWVTEYEQYF
TGTGCCAGCAGTGATTGGGTCACCGAATACGAGCAGTACTTC
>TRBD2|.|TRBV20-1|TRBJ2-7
CSARDVSGAYEQYF
TGCAGTGCTAGAGATGTTAGCGGGGCCTACGAGCAGTACTTC
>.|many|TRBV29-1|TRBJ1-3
CSVEEQAGAGNTIYF
TGCAGCGTTGAAGAACAGGCGGGCGCGGGAAACACCATATATTTT
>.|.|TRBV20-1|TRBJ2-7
CSASSPYEQYF
TGCAGTGCTAGTAGCCCCTACGAGCAGTACTTC
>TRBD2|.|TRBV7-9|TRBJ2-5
CASSPSGFQETQYF
TGTGCCAGCAGTCCTAGCGGGTTCCAAGAGACCCAGTACTTC
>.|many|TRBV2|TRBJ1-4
CASSEVGMGEKLFF
TGTGCCAGCAGTGAAGTCGGGATGGGAGAAAAACTGTTTTTT
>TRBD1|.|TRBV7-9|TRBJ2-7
CASSLPGTGPTYEQYF
TGTGCCAGCAGCCTACCCGGGACAGGGCCAACCTACGAGCAGTACTTC
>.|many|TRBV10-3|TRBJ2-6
CAISEGRNQPSGANVLTF
TGTGCCATCAGTGAAGGACGTAACCAACCCTCTGGGGCCAACGTCCTGACTTTC
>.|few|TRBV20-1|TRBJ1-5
CSASFYGRGSNQPQHF
TGCAGTGCTAGTTTCTACGGGCGCGGTAGCAATCAGCCCCAGCATTTT
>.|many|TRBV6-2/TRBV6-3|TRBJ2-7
CASSYPTTMNEQYF
TGTGCCAGCAGTTACCCCACGACCATGAACGAGCAGTACTTC
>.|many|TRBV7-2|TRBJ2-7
CASSSGQTSVEQYF
TGTGCCAGCAGCTCTGGACAGACATCCGTAGAGCAGTACTTC
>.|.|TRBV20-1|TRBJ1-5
CSARDRRGDQPQHF
TGCAGTGCTAGAGATCGCAGGGGTGATCAGCCCCAGCATTTT
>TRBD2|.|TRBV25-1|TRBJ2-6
CASSTPLAGAGANVLTF
TGTGCCAGCAGTACGCCACTAGCGGGAGCCGGGGCCAACGTCCTGACTTTC
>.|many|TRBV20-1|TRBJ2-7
CSARDWTADSYEQYF
TGCAGTGCTAGAGATTGGACAGCCGACTCCTACGAGCAGTACTTC
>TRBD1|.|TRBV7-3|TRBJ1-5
CAGSTDRGGNQPQHF
TGTGCCGGCAGCACGGACAGGGGAGGCAATCAGCCCCAGCATTTT
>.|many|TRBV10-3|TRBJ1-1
CAISESGVGGAEAFF
TGTGCCATCAGTGAGTCGGGGGTTGGAGGGGCTGAAGCTTTCTTT
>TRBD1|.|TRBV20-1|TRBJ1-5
CSARGGTGGPFKGQPQHF
TGCAGTGCTAGAGGGGGGACAGGGGGACCCTTCAAAGGTCAGCCCCAGCATTTT
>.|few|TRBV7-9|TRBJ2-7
CASSSTVISSYEQYF
TGTGCCAGCAGCTCGACAGTAATTAGCTCCTACGAGCAGTACTTC
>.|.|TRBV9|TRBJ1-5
CASSHQRNNQPQHF
TGTGCCAGCAGCCACCAGAGGAACAATCAGCCCCAGCATTTT
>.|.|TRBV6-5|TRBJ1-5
CASSSAGRNQPQHF
TGTGCCAGCAGTTCGGCGGGTAGAAATCAGCCCCAGCATTTT
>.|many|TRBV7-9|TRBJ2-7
CASRGGTYEQYF
TGTGCCAGCAGGGGGGGAACCTACGAGCAGTACTTC
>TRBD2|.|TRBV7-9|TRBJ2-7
CASSREIAGVSSYEQYF
TGTGCCAGCAGCCGAGAAATAGCGGGCGTCAGCTCCTACGAGCAGTACTTC
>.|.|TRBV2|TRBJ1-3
CASNWDRNTIYF
TGTGCCAGCAATTGGGACAGAAACACCATATATTTT
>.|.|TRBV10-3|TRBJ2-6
CASKTKTDGPNVLTF
TGTGCCAGCAAAACCAAGACGGATGGGCCCAACGTCCTGACTTTC
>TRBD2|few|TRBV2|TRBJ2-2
CASKSTSGESAGELFF
TGTGCCAGCAAATCCACTAGCGGGGAAAGCGCCGGGGAGCTGTTTTTT
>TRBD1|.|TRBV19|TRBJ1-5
CASTRQGGQPQHF
TGTGCCAGTACCCGACAGGGGGGGCAGCCCCAGCATTTT
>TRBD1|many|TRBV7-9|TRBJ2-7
CASSGQGAAHYEQYF
TGTGCCAGCAGCGGACAGGGGGCCGCGCACTACGAGCAGTACTTC
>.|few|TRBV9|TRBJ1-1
CASSVGAGNTEAFF
TGTGCCAGCAGCGTAGGGGCAGGGAACACTGAAGCTTTCTTT
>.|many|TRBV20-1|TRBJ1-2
CSARALYYGYTF
TGCAGTGCTAGGGCCCTATACTATGGCTACACCTTC